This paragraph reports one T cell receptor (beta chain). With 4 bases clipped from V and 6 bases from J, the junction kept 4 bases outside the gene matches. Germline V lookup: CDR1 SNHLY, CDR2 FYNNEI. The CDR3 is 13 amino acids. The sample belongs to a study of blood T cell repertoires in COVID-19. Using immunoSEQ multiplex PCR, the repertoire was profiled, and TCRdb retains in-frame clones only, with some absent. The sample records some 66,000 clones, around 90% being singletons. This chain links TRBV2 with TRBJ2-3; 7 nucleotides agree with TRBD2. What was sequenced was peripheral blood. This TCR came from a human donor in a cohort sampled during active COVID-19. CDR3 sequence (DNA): TGTGCCAGCAGTGTAGCGGGCCGGGATACGCAGTATTTT. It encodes CASSVAGRDTQYF.